A selection of T cell receptor beta chains follows, all from one sample in a study of blood T cells in healthy people across ages. TCRdb re-called the 5' RACE reads through MiXCR, storing one row per CDR3 protein. The data hold roughly 2 million distinct CDR3 sequences, with about 49% observed a single time. The material sequenced was blood. The source is a woman aged 40 to 50 in good health. Both conserved end residues are part of each CDR3. Each record gives: J gene, V gene, D gene, clone size, CDR3 protein, CDR3 DNA. The D gene is left open where the match is weak. Some rows mark clone size as missing; the rest say once, few, many or name a class of expanded clone.

TRBJ2-4	TRBV12-3/TRBV12-4	.	.	CASSQDSFKQYF	TGTGCCAGCAGTCAGGACTCCTTCAAGCAGTACTTC
TRBJ2-3	TRBV7-9	.	.	CASSGKGWSGPDTQYF	TGTGCCAGCAGCGGCAAGGGTTGGAGTGGCCCAGATACGCAGTATTTT
TRBJ1-6	TRBV20-1	.	.	CSAHGAGDSPLHF	TGCAGTGCCCACGGGGCTGGGGATTCACCCCTCCACTTT
TRBJ2-1	TRBV18	.	.	CASSPIAWTIGFF	TGTGCCAGCTCACCAATCGCCTGGACGATAGGGTTCTTC
TRBJ2-4	TRBV6-6	.	.	CASSEHGRTKNIQYF	TGTGCCAGCAGCGAACACGGTCGGACCAAAAACATTCAGTACTTC
TRBJ2-6	TRBV9	.	.	CASSAHGPSRDSGANVLTF	TGTGCCAGCAGCGCTCACGGACCGAGCCGGGACTCTGGGGCCAACGTCCTGACTTTC
TRBJ2-7	TRBV9	.	.	CASSVDQGVFVGYEQYF	TGTGCCAGCAGCGTAGATCAGGGAGTTTTCGTTGGCTACGAGCAGTACTTC
TRBJ2-7	TRBV6-5	.	many	CASSYSRGSYEQYF	TGTGCCAGCAGTTACTCAAGGGGCTCCTACGAGCAGTACTTC
TRBJ2-1	TRBV12-3/TRBV12-4	.	few	CASSLLTTSSYNEQFF	TGTGCCAGCAGTTTGTTGACTACCAGCTCCTACAATGAGCAGTTCTTC
TRBJ2-1	TRBV12-3/TRBV12-4	TRBD2	.	CASSLILAGTYNEQFF	TGTGCCAGCAGTTTAATACTAGCGGGGACCTACAATGAGCAGTTCTTC
TRBJ2-7	TRBV5-1	.	.	CASSSFGTPSYEQYF	TGCGCCAGCAGCTCTTTCGGGACACCCTCCTACGAGCAGTACTTC
TRBJ2-3	TRBV20-1	TRBD1	.	CSARAGQGTTDTQYF	TGCAGTGCTAGGGCTGGACAGGGGACCACAGATACGCAGTATTTT
TRBJ1-2	TRBV27	TRBD1	few	CASRRGQIYGYTF	TGTGCCAGCAGGAGGGGACAGATCTATGGCTACACCTTC
TRBJ2-6	TRBV7-2	TRBD1	.	CASSARQGAGPNVLTF	TGTGCCAGCAGCGCCCGACAGGGGGCAGGGCCCAACGTCCTGACTTTC
TRBJ1-5	TRBV4-3	TRBD1	.	CASSQDWQGDQPQHF	TGCGCCAGCAGCCAAGATTGGCAGGGGGATCAGCCCCAGCATTTT
TRBJ2-7	TRBV14	TRBD1	.	CASSTDRDEQYF	TGTGCCAGCAGTACTGACAGGGACGAGCAGTACTTC
TRBJ2-4	TRBV4-1	.	few	CASSPDPGPVKAKNIQYF	TGCGCCAGCAGCCCAGATCCGGGTCCGGTCAAGGCCAAAAACATTCAGTACTTC
TRBJ2-3	TRBV11-2	TRBD1	.	CASSPHGQGSFDTQYF	TGTGCCAGCAGCCCGCACGGACAGGGTAGCTTTGATACGCAGTATTTT
TRBJ2-3	TRBV5-1	.	few	CASFPGGRTDTQYF	TGCGCCAGCTTCCCCGGAGGTCGCACAGATACGCAGTATTTT
TRBJ2-1	TRBV7-9	.	few	CASSPQHEQFF	TGTGCCAGCAGCCCCCAGCATGAGCAGTTCTTC
TRBJ2-7	TRBV7-2	.	few	CASSLYGRLNSYEQYF	TGTGCCAGCAGCTTATATGGCAGGCTAAACTCCTACGAGCAGTACTTC
TRBJ1-2	TRBV25-1	.	few	CASSEGGAGYGYTF	TGTGCCAGCAGTGAAGGGGGTGCAGGGTATGGCTACACCTTC
TRBJ1-2	TRBV11-1	.	few	CASSSGRNNYGYTF	TGTGCCAGCAGCTCCGGACGGAATAACTATGGCTACACCTTC
TRBJ2-1	TRBV5-1	.	.	CASSLDPTGGNEQFF	TGCGCCAGCAGCTTGGACCCGACAGGTGGAAATGAGCAGTTCTTC
TRBJ2-3	TRBV27	.	.	CASSPLGTGSRTQYF	TGTGCCAGCAGTCCGCTGGGAACAGGGAGTAGAACGCAGTATTTT